One sample yielded the 28 T cell receptor beta chains listed below, sequenced in a study of blood T cell repertoires in COVID-19. Assay: immunoSEQ multiplex PCR; the TCRdb copy retains only in-frame clones and omits some. The sample has about 360,000 clones; about 88% are singletons. Sequenced material: peripheral blood. The receptors derive from a woman aged 60 to 75 with COVID-19, enrolled during active disease.

The rearrangement uses TRBV5-1 and TRBJ2-7; 12 bases match TRBD2. Germline-derived CDR1 and CDR2 are SGHRS and YFSETQ. V lost 3 bases to trimming and J lost 5 bases; unmatched junction nucleotides: 12. The CDR3 spans 17 residues. CDR3 nucleotide sequence: TGCGCCAGCAGCTCGTACTATGGGACTAGCGGGTGGAACGAGCAGTACTTC. This translates into CASSSYYGTSGWNEQYF.

This chain joins TRBV6-6 and TRBJ1-2; 7 bases align to TRBD1. CDR1 is MNHNY, CDR2 SVGAGI, per germline (reference sequence). V was pared by 9 bases and J by 6 bases, with 16 bases of the junction left unmatched. This CDR3 spans 15 amino acids. The CDR3 here is CASDKKQGTAHGYTF. CDR3 DNA: TGTGCCAGTGACAAAAAACAGGGGACAGCTCATGGCTACACCTTC.

The gene calls are TRBV9 and TRBJ2-2, with TRBD1 matching over 8 bases. Germline trimming cut 4 bases from V and 5 bases from J; bases unmatched to any gene: 10. From germline, CDR1 is SGDLS and CDR2 YYNGEE. The CDR3 is made up of 16 amino acids. The CDR3 coding sequence is TGTGCCAGCAGCAGGCCGGGACAGGCGATGACCGGGGAGCTGTTTTTT. Protein: CASSRPGQAMTGELFF.

This clone has only one observation. The J gene is TRBJ2-7, the V gene TRBV7-9, with 7 bases lining up with TRBD2. The CDR3 runs to 13 residues. Germline CDR1 reads SEHNR; CDR2 reads FQNEAQ (reference sequence). After removal of 3 bases from V and 2 bases from J, the junction contained 1 base not matched to a gene. This CDR3 is CASSFGGTYEQYF. CDR3 DNA sequence: TGTGCCAGCAGCTTCGGGGGGACCTACGAGCAGTACTTC.

The V gene is TRBV18, the J gene TRBJ1-1; D remains ambiguous. The V end was cut by 5 bases, the J end by 1 base, with 11 bases between. This CDR3 comprises 14 residues. Germline CDR1 reads KGHSH; CDR2 reads LQKENI. The CDR3: CASSTNTENTEAFF. CDR3 nucleotide sequence: TGTGCCAGCTCAACAAATACAGAGAACACTGAAGCTTTCTTT.

This clone was seen a single time. The J gene is TRBJ1-5, the V gene TRBV2, with 7 bases identical to TRBD1. The CDR3 length is 15 residues. Germline assignment: CDR1 SNHLY and CDR2 FYNNEI. The J segment lost 2 bases and the V segment lost 6 bases, leaving 7 bases of the junction unmatched. The CDR3 DNA sequence: TGTGCCAGCAGGTCCGACCAGGGGGGCAATCAGCCCCAGCATTTT. Amino acid sequence: CASRSDQGGNQPQHF.

This clone occurred a few times. V gene TRBV5-1 combines with J gene TRBJ2-5; D unresolved. Trimming pared 3 bases from V and 4 bases from J, leaving 7 bases between. Germline loops: CDR1 SGHRS, CDR2 YFSETQ. This CDR3 has 12 residues. This chain's CDR3 is CASSSSGETQYF. As DNA, the CDR3 is TGCGCCAGCAGCTCGTCGGGAGAGACCCAGTACTTC.

J is TRBJ2-2 and V is TRBV7-9; D ambiguous. Germline CDR1 is SEHNR and CDR2 is FQNEAQ (reference sequence). The germline V and J ends were trimmed by 8 bases and 4 bases, with 5 bases remaining between them. The CDR3 extends over 11 amino acids. The CDR3 sequence is CASQLTGELFF. CDR3 in DNA: TGTGCCAGCCAACTCACCGGGGAGCTGTTTTTT.

The chain employs TRBV13 and TRBJ2-4; 10 bases map to TRBD1. CDR1 is PRHDT, CDR2 FYEKMQ, per germline (reference sequence). Losses at the gene ends were 1 base for V and 6 bases for J; bases not matched to a gene: 12. The CDR3 runs 18 residues. CDR3 DNA: TGTGCCAGCAGCTTAGCGATCTCCGGGACAGGGGATTCAAACATTCAGTACTTC. It encodes CASSLAISGTGDSNIQYF.

CDR3 in amino acids: CASSLRWQPQHF. The CDR3 DNA sequence: TGTGCCAGCAGCTTGCGGTGGCAGCCCCAGCATTTT. The genes are TRBV5-6 and TRBJ1-5; D remains unclear. This CDR3 has 12 residues. Germline assignment: CDR1 SGHDT and CDR2 YYEEEE. The V end was cut by 1 base, the J end by 7 bases, with 6 bases between.

Worth noting for this clone: Additional DNA sequences in this sample encode the identical CDR3. The V call is TRBV7-9, the J call TRBJ1-1; no clear D. The CDR3 runs to 14 residues. V was trimmed by 0 bases and J by 1 base, leaving 6 bases between them. Per germline, CDR1 SEHNR and CDR2 FQNEAQ (reference sequence). This CDR3 reads CASSLAAGNTEAFF. The CDR3 coding sequence is TGTGCCAGCAGCTTAGCTGCAGGGAACACTGAAGCTTTCTTT.

This clone has at least ten counts. The identical CDR3 is also encoded by other nucleotide sequences in the sample. The chain combines TRBV3-1 (or the pseudogene TRBV3-2) with TRBJ1-1, with 8 bases matching TRBD1. Germline values: CDR1 LGHDT, CDR2 YNNKEL (reference sequence). V was pared by 1 base and J by 4 bases, with 5 bases of the junction left unmatched. The CDR3 consists of 15 residues. CDR3 DNA: TGTGCCAGCAGCCAAGGGGCAGGGGGCGGCACTGAAGCTTTCTTT. It codes for CASSQGAGGGTEAFF.

The V and J genes are TRBV6-2 or TRBV6-3 and TRBJ1-5; tentatively, D is TRBD1 (6 bases). CDR3 length equals 19 residues. Germline values: CDR1 MNHEY, CDR2 SVGEGT. Trimming removed 2 bases from V and 0 bases from J, with 20 bases in between. The CDR3 reads CASSYQGGRLLHSNQPQHF. The CDR3 coding sequence is TGTGCCAGCAGTTACCAAGGGGGTCGGCTACTTCATAGCAATCAGCCCCAGCATTTT.

This clone turned up a few times. The chain combines TRBV7-9 with TRBJ2-7; tentatively, D is TRBD1 (5 bases). Trimming shortened V by 7 bases and J by 0 bases, and 16 bases separated the two germline ends. The CDR3 extends over 15 amino acids. Germline CDR1 reads SEHNR; CDR2 reads FQNEAQ (reference sequence). CDR3 in amino acids: CASNEGHRSSYEQYF. The DNA for the CDR3 is TGTGCCAGCAACGAAGGACATCGGAGCTCCTACGAGCAGTACTTC.

This clone was seen once. The V gene is TRBV18, the J gene TRBJ2-2; 7 positions agree with TRBD2. Per the germline V gene, CDR1 is KGHSH and CDR2 is LQKENI. V shed 1 base, J shed 1 base, and the junction held 3 bases outside the gene matches. The CDR3 spans 16 residues. CDR3 sequence reads: CASSPQSSGNTGELFF. The CDR3, as DNA: TGTGCCAGCTCACCACAGTCTAGCGGGAACACCGGGGAGCTGTTTTTT.

In this sample, this clone turned up a few times. The rearrangement links TRBV7-9 to TRBJ1-4; TRBD1 matches 8 bases. This CDR3 spans 16 amino acids. CDR1 and CDR2 (germline): SEHNR, FQNEAQ (reference sequence). After removal of 5 bases from V and 5 bases from J, the junction contained 10 bases not matched to a gene. The DNA of the CDR3 is TGTGCCAGCAGCCCCAGCTATGGGACAGGAAATGAAAAACTGTTTTTT. It is translated as CASSPSYGTGNEKLFF. The full variable domain, completed using reference TRBV7-9 and TRBJ1-4, is DTGVSQNPRHKITKRGQNVTFRCDPISEHNRLYWYRQTLGQGPEFLTYFQNEAQLEKSRLLSDRFSAERPKGSFSTLEIQRTEQGDSAMYLCASSPSYGTGNEKLFFGSGTQLSVL.

In the case of this clone: Other DNA sequences in this sample translate to the same CDR3. This rearrangement joins TRBV5-1 to TRBJ2-3; 8 bases align to TRBD1. Looked up from germline, CDR1 is SGHRS and CDR2 is YFSETQ. Trimming took 0 bases from V and 0 from J; bases not matched to a gene: 0. The length of the CDR3 is 15 residues. CDR3 protein: CASSLGQGSTDTQYF. As DNA, the CDR3 is TGCGCCAGCAGCTTGGGACAGGGGAGCACAGATACGCAGTATTTT.

V and J are TRBV6-2 or TRBV6-3 and TRBJ1-6; 7 bases line up with TRBD1. CDR1 MNHEY and CDR2 SVGEGT come from the germline V gene. After removal of 4 bases from V and 4 bases from J, the junction contained 13 bases not matched to a gene. This CDR3 comprises 18 residues. The CDR3 DNA follows: TGTGCCAGCAGTTGGGACAGTGCGCGGGAACCTTATAATTCACCCCTCCACTTT. Translation gives CASSWDSAREPYNSPLHF.

The gene calls are TRBV10-3 and TRBJ1-2, with 7 bases identical to TRBD1. This CDR3 contains 14 residues. Looked up from germline, CDR1 is ENHRY and CDR2 is SYGVKD. V gave up 7 bases and J gave up 7 bases; unmatched junction bases: 12. CDR3 DNA sequence: TGTGCCATCAACACCCAGGGGGGAGCGAGTGGCTACACCTTC. It is translated as CAINTQGGASGYTF.

The chain joins TRBV30 to TRBJ2-4; tentatively, D is TRBD2 (6 bases). The germline gives CDR1 GTSNPN, CDR2 SVGIG (reference sequence). V was clipped by 0 bases and J by 3 bases, with 9 bases between them. This CDR3 is built from 14 residues. The CDR3 here is CAWSVTGVKNIQYF. For the CDR3, the DNA is TGTGCCTGGAGTGTAACGGGGGTCAAAAACATTCAGTACTTC.

This clone was observed a single time. The chain carries TRBV19 and TRBJ2-1; TRBD1 agrees at 8 bases. Germline CDR1 and CDR2: LNHDA and SQIVND (reference sequence). The CDR3 sequence is 14 residues long. V gave up 3 bases and J gave up 10 bases; unmatched junction bases: 8. CDR3 bases: TGTGCCAGTAGTATGTTGGACAGGGTTCAGGAGCAGTTCTTC. Translation: CASSMLDRVQEQFF.

The V gene is TRBV28, the J gene TRBJ1-5; TRBD1 matches 9 bases. The CDR3 loop spans 15 amino acids. The germline V gene has CDR1 MDHEN and CDR2 SYDVKM. Trimming at V came to 6 bases and at J to 3 bases, leaving 6 bases not matched to a gene. The CDR3 nucleotides read TGTGCCAGCAGCAATGACAGGGGGAACAATCAGCCCCAGCATTTT. Translating it yields CASSNDRGNNQPQHF.

The chain links TRBV3-1 (or the pseudogene TRBV3-2) to TRBJ1-2; 9 bases align to TRBD1. Trimming at V came to 3 bases and at J to 7 bases, leaving 3 bases not matched to a gene. Germline V CDR1 and CDR2: LGHDT, YNNKEL (reference sequence). The CDR3 contains 13 residues. The CDR3 spells CASSHGQGSGYTF. The CDR3 nucleotides are TGTGCCAGCAGCCACGGACAGGGGTCTGGCTACACCTTC.

This clone was counted only a few times. The rearrangement links TRBV27 to TRBJ2-5; D not resolved. The ends were cut back, 8 bases at V and 1 base at J, with 14 bases in the middle. The CDR3 covers 14 residues. Germline-derived CDR1 and CDR2 are MNHEY and SMNVEV (reference sequence). CDR3 sequence: CASSDKWVQETQYF. DNA for the CDR3: TGTGCCAGCTCTGACAAATGGGTCCAAGAGACCCAGTACTTC.

The genes are TRBV6-1 and TRBJ2-7; 7 nucleotides line up with TRBD1. V trimming: 4 bases; J trimming: 2 bases; junction bases outside the gene matches: 11. There are 16 residues in the CDR3. CDR1 and CDR2 (germline): MNHNS, SASEGT. CDR3 nucleotide sequence: TGTGCCAGCAGTGGCACAACAGGGGCCCAAACCTACGAGCAGTACTTC. Protein sequence: CASSGTTGAQTYEQYF.

This chain links TRBV11-2 with TRBJ2-7, with 7 bases aligning to TRBD1. Germline CDR1 and CDR2: SGHAT and FQNNGV. The CDR3 sequence is 12 residues long. Trimming cost V 4 bases and J 5 bases; bases outside gene matches: 2. The CDR3, as DNA: TGTGCCAGCAGCTACAGGGGCCACGAGCAGTACTTC. Its translation: CASSYRGHEQYF.

The rearrangement links TRBV11-2 to TRBJ1-4; weak D call: TRBD1 (6 bases). The germline CDR1 and CDR2 sequences are SGHAT and FQNNGV. Between the trimmed V and J ends, which lost 2 bases and 4 bases, there was a span of 17 bases. The CDR3 has 17 residues. CDR3 nucleotides: TGTGCCAGCAGCTTACGTCGGGGGGCCGGAGTTAATGAAAAACTGTTTTTT. Protein sequence: CASSLRRGAGVNEKLFF.

This chain joins TRBV6-5 and TRBJ2-7; 10 bases align to TRBD2. The CDR3 is made up of 14 amino acids. Germline V gives CDR1 MNHEY, CDR2 SVGAGI. V gave up 9 bases and J gave up 4 bases; unmatched junction bases: 9. CDR3 protein: CASIIAGGMYEQYF. Here the CDR3 DNA reads TGTGCCAGTATAATAGCGGGGGGAATGTACGAGCAGTACTTC.